These 30 T cell receptor beta chains were sequenced from one sample in a study of PD-1 blockade in classical Hodgkin lymphoma. TCRdb's table, derived via immunoSEQ multiplex PCR, lists solely in-frame clones and lacks some. The repertoire includes 20,000 or so clones, roughly nine tenths of them detected once, and 0.25% sits in the top ten. Time point meaning: newly diagnosed, previously untreated cHL patient sample. CD4+ T cells were purified from thawed PBMCs by magnetic negative selection. The specimen was CD4+ T cells from blood. These receptors were collected from a human donor with classical Hodgkin lymphoma.

V gene TRBV18 combines with J gene TRBJ1-2, with 8 bases that match TRBD1. The V gene's germline CDR1 is KGHSH and CDR2 LQKENI. This CDR3 has 13 amino acids. The V gene end was trimmed by 3 bases and the J gene end by 8 bases; junction bases not matched to a gene: 5. The CDR3 DNA reads TGTGCCAGCTCACCCCTGGACAGGGACGGCTACACCTTC. Protein product: CASSPLDRDGYTF.

The chain uses TRBV7-2 and TRBJ1-4; the D is unclear. The CDR3 loop spans 13 amino acids. With 6 bases removed from V and 0 bases from J, the gap between germline ends came to 5 bases. Per germline, CDR1 SGHTA and CDR2 FQGNSA. The CDR3 nucleotides read TGTGCCAGCAGGAGTGCAACTAATGAAAAACTGTTTTTT. Amino acid sequence: CASRSATNEKLFF.

This rearrangement joins TRBV5-5 to TRBJ1-2, with 8 bases fitting TRBD1. V trimming: 4 bases; J trimming: 4 bases; junction bases outside the gene matches: 9. CDR3 length equals 15 residues. The V gene's germline CDR1 is SGHKS and CDR2 YYEKEE (reference sequence). The CDR3 protein is CASSVTGGSIYGYTF. Here the CDR3 DNA reads TGTGCCAGCAGCGTTACAGGGGGTTCTATCTATGGCTACACCTTC.

The CDR3 DNA is TGCAGCGTCACGTTCACAGGGGGCTGGAGCACTGAAGCTTTCTTT. It encodes CSVTFTGGWSTEAFF. The V gene is TRBV29-1, the J gene TRBJ1-1; 9 bases line up with TRBD1. Trimming removed 6 bases from V and 4 bases from J; junction bases left unmatched: 12. Germline lookup yields CDR1 SQVTM and CDR2 ANQGSEA. The CDR3 spans 15 residues.

This clone was detected only a few times. The rearrangement uses TRBV28 and TRBJ1-6, with D unresolved. This CDR3 has 17 residues. V lost 1 base and J 10 bases, leaving 20 bases between the germline ends. Germline CDR1 and CDR2: MDHEN and SYDVKM. The CDR3 protein is CASSLSTVVAGFSPLHF. In DNA, the CDR3 is TGTGCCAGCAGTTTATCAACGGTCGTCGCAGGTTTCTCACCCCTCCACTTT.

The gene calls are TRBV28 and TRBJ1-3, with D possibly matching TRBD1 (6 bases). This CDR3 spans 15 amino acids. The V end was cut by 3 bases, the J end by 4 bases, with 13 bases between. Germline loops: CDR1 MDHEN, CDR2 SYDVKM. Here the CDR3 DNA reads TGTGCCAGCAGTTTGGGAGGGGGTAACGGAAACACCATATATTTT. Amino acids: CASSLGGGNGNTIYF.

CDR3 residues: CASSTRDRGSPLHF. The CDR3 nucleotides are TGTGCCAGCAGCACACGGGACAGGGGTTCACCCCTCCACTTT. The chain combines TRBV7-9 with TRBJ1-6, with 10 bases that match TRBD1. Germline V gene lookup returns CDR1 SEHNR and CDR2 FQNEAQ (reference sequence). The CDR3 runs to 14 residues. The V gene end was trimmed by 5 bases and the J gene end by 9 bases; junction bases not matched to a gene: 4.

The J gene is TRBJ2-2, the V gene TRBV5-4; a possible D gene is TRBD2 (6 bases). Germline CDR1 reads SGHNT; CDR2 reads YYREEE (reference sequence). The CDR3 consists of 13 residues. V was pared by 10 bases and J by 0 bases, with 10 bases between. In DNA, the CDR3 is TGTGCCCCCCGGGACTCGAACACCGGGGAGCTGTTTTTT. Amino acids: CAPRDSNTGELFF.

This clone has more than one count but fewer than ten. The chain combines TRBV5-4 with TRBJ2-5; 12 bases agree with TRBD2. V was pared by 4 bases and J by 4 bases, with 11 bases of the junction left unmatched. This CDR3 contains 17 residues. CDR1 and CDR2 (germline): SGHNT, YYREEE (reference sequence). DNA of the CDR3: TGTGCCAGCAGCCCCGAGCCCCGACTAGCGGGAGCAGAGACCCAGTACTTC. It codes for CASSPEPRLAGAETQYF.

The chain carries TRBV11-2 and TRBJ2-7; TRBD2 might be the D (5 bases). Germline CDR1 is SGHAT and CDR2 is FQNNGV. This CDR3 spans 17 amino acids. Trimming left V 5 bases short and J 2 bases short, with 22 bases between. The CDR3 DNA reads TGTGCCAGCAGCGTCCCCAATCCGGGCCCTAGCCCCTACGAGCAGTACTTC. It is translated as CASSVPNPGPSPYEQYF.

The chain recombines TRBV5-6 with TRBJ2-5; D unclear. The CDR3 is 13 residues long. The germline V gene encodes CDR1 SGHDT and CDR2 YYEEEE. Trimming stripped 0 bases from V and 5 bases from J, with 8 bases between. The CDR3 here is CASSLGLGETQYF. CDR3 DNA: TGTGCCAGCAGCTTGGGTCTAGGCGAGACCCAGTACTTC.

This clone appeared once. The chain combines TRBV19 with TRBJ1-5; D is perhaps TRBD1 (5 bases). Germline CDR1 is LNHDA and CDR2 is SQIVND (reference sequence). V dropped 3 bases and J dropped 3 bases, with 15 bases sitting between them. The CDR3 has 16 amino acids. The CDR3 loop reads CASSMGGPGPNQPQHF. The CDR3 nucleotides read TGTGCCAGTAGTATGGGGGGTCCGGGGCCCAATCAGCCCCAGCATTTT.

This rearrangement joins TRBV7-8 to TRBJ2-5, with D unclear. TRBJ2-7 explains the end of the DNA better; the J call may be wrong. This CDR3 has 16 amino acids. Looked up from germline, CDR1 is SGHVS and CDR2 is FQNEAQ. The CDR3 nucleotides read TGTGCCAGCAGCCCTATGAGGTCTATCTATAACGGCGAGCAGTACTTC. Protein sequence: CASSPMRSIYNGEQYF.

This chain joins TRBV5-1 and TRBJ2-7; D may be TRBD1 (6 bases). The germline V gene has CDR1 SGHRS and CDR2 YFSETQ. The CDR3 length is 16 residues. Trimming took off 0 bases at V and 0 bases at J, with 13 bases between the two ends. In nucleotides, the CDR3 is TGCGCCAGCAGCTTGGGGTGGACAGCGAGCTCCTACGAGCAGTACTTC. Amino acid sequence: CASSLGWTASSYEQYF.

V and J are TRBV6-6 and TRBJ2-7; no definite D call. Germline CDR1 and CDR2: MNHNY and SVGAGI (reference sequence). V was trimmed by 6 bases and J by 3 bases, leaving 9 bases between them. The CDR3 has 12 residues. The CDR3 region is CASSQDNYEQYF. The CDR3 DNA reads TGTGCCAGCAGCCAGGATAACTACGAGCAGTACTTC.

V usage is TRBV28 and J usage is TRBJ1-2; weak D call: TRBD1 (6 bases). From germline, CDR1 is MDHEN and CDR2 SYDVKM. V gave up 1 base and J gave up 3 bases, with 9 bases separating them. The CDR3 runs to 14 residues. The DNA for the CDR3 is TGTGCCAGCAGTTTATTGGCAGGGGACTATGGCTACACCTTC. This translates into CASSLLAGDYGYTF.

In nucleotides, the CDR3 is TGTGCCATCAGTGAGGACTACTGGGGGGGTTTTGACTATGGCTACACCTTC. This translates into CAISEDYWGGFDYGYTF. This chain links TRBV10-3 with TRBJ1-2, with D possibly being TRBD1 (5 bases). Germline V gene sequence: CDR1 ENHRY, CDR2 SYGVKD. The CDR3 runs to 17 residues. The V end lost 2 bases, the J end lost 3 bases, and 19 bases lay between the germline ends.

This rearrangement joins TRBV28 to TRBJ1-4; the match to TRBD1 covers 9 bases. The germline gives CDR1 MDHEN, CDR2 SYDVKM. Trimming took 6 bases from V and 6 from J; bases not matched to a gene: 2. The CDR3 sequence is 13 residues long. CDR3 coding DNA: TGTGCCAGCAGGGGACAGGGCTATGAAAAACTGTTTTTT. The encoded protein is CASRGQGYEKLFF. Filled out from reference TRBV28 and TRBJ1-4, the complete variable domain reads DVKVTQSSRYLVKRTGEKVFLECVQDMDHENMFWYRQDPGLGLRLIYFSYDVKMKEKGDIPEGYSVSREKKERFSLILESASTNQTSMYLCASRGQGYEKLFFGSGTQLSVL.

This rearrangement joins TRBV30 to TRBJ1-5; unclear D gene. Germline values: CDR1 GTSNPN, CDR2 SVGIG (reference sequence). The CDR3 is 16 amino acids. Trimming took off 4 bases at V and 2 bases at J, with 18 bases between the two ends. DNA of the CDR3: TGTGCCTGGACCCGTATGGAGTCGGGTGGCAATCAGCCCCAGCATTTT. It encodes CAWTRMESGGNQPQHF. The whole variable domain, remainder taken from reference TRBV30 and TRBJ1-5, is SQTIHQWPATLVQPVGSPLSLECTVEGTSNPNLYWYRQAAGRGLQLLFYSVGIGQISSEVPQNLSASRPQDRQFILSSKKLLLSDSGFYLCAWTRMESGGNQPQHFGDGTRLSIL.

This rearrangement joins TRBV12-5 to TRBJ1-3, with D hard to call. Trimming took 0 bases from V and 0 from J, leaving 6 bases between them. The CDR3 totals 15 residues. Germline V gives CDR1 LGHNT, CDR2 FRNRAP. CDR3 amino acids: CASGLVVGSGNTIYF. CDR3 bases: TGTGCTAGTGGTTTGGTTGTGGGCTCTGGAAACACCATATATTTT.

V usage is TRBV5-5 and J usage is TRBJ1-2; D gene uncertain. The CDR3 is 14 amino acids. The germline V gene encodes CDR1 SGHKS and CDR2 YYEKEE (reference sequence). The V and J ends lost 4 bases and 0 bases respectively, with 10 bases between them. CDR3 in DNA: TGTGCCAGCAGCCCCGGCCAGACTAACTATGGCTACACCTTC. Residues: CASSPGQTNYGYTF. The variable domain in full, completed from reference TRBV5-5 and TRBJ1-2, reads DAGVTQSPTHLIKTRGQQVTLRCSPISGHKSVSWYQQVLGQGPQFIFQYYEKEERGRGNFPDRFSARQFPNYSSELNVNALLLGDSALYLCASSPGQTNYGYTFGSGTRLTVV.

This clone was detected only once. The chain recombines TRBV6-6 with TRBJ1-3; D unresolved. Trimming left V 6 bases short and J 2 bases short, with 14 bases between. The CDR3 covers 15 residues. CDR1 and CDR2 from the germline V gene are MNHNY and SVGAGI (reference sequence). The CDR3 sequence: CASSSLPDTGNTIYF. The CDR3 nucleotides read TGTGCCAGCAGCTCCCTCCCAGACACTGGAAACACCATATATTTT.

This clone appeared a single time. The chain recombines TRBV6-6 with TRBJ1-5, with 7 bases aligning to TRBD1. This CDR3 contains 16 residues. Germline V CDR1 and CDR2: MNHNY, SVGAGI (reference sequence). V was clipped by 4 bases and J by 3 bases; unmatched bases: 9. The CDR3 DNA is TGTGCCAGCAGTTTGACTGGACAGGTCTTCAATCAGCCCCAGCATTTT. This encodes CASSLTGQVFNQPQHF.

This clone was seen once. V is TRBV29-1 and J is TRBJ2-1, with 7 bases identical to TRBD1. Germline V gene data show CDR1 as SQVTM and CDR2 as ANQGSEA. The CDR3 length is 14 residues. V lost 2 bases and J lost 4; bases outside the gene matches: 5. The CDR3 coding sequence is TGCAGCGTTGAACTGACAGGGACGTACAATGAGCAGTTCTTC. This codes for CSVELTGTYNEQFF.

This sequence joins TRBV9 and TRBJ1-1; D unclear. Trimming left V 1 base short and J 7 bases short, with 11 bases between. The CDR3 runs to 13 residues. Per germline, CDR1 SGDLS and CDR2 YYNGEE. The chain's CDR3 is CASSVSGGNEAFF. CDR3 sequence (DNA): TGTGCCAGCAGCGTATCGGGCGGCAATGAAGCTTTCTTT.

The chain recombines TRBV6-6 with TRBJ2-1; D is unresolved. CDR3 length: 13 residues. Germline CDR1 is MNHNY and CDR2 is SVGAGI (reference sequence). Trimming shortened V by 4 bases and J by 9 bases, and 13 bases separated the two germline ends. CDR3 sequence (DNA): TGTGCCAGCAGTTCCCACCCTACCAGTGAGCAGTTCTTC. Translated, it gives CASSSHPTSEQFF.

V and J are TRBV30 and TRBJ1-2; 7 positions agree with TRBD1. Germline V CDR1 and CDR2: GTSNPN, SVGIG (reference sequence). The CDR3 totals 12 residues. With 1 base clipped from V and 4 bases from J, the junction kept 0 bases outside the gene matches. As DNA, the CDR3 is TGTGCCTGGAGTGGGGACAGCTATGGCTACACCTTC. Its translation: CAWSGDSYGYTF. The whole variable domain, remainder taken from reference TRBV30 and TRBJ1-2, is SQTIHQWPATLVQPVGSPLSLECTVEGTSNPNLYWYRQAAGRGLQLLFYSVGIGQISSEVPQNLSASRPQDRQFILSSKKLLLSDSGFYLCAWSGDSYGYTFGSGTRLTVV.

The chain carries TRBV19 and TRBJ1-4, with 10 bases that match TRBD1. There are 16 residues in the CDR3. Per germline, CDR1 LNHDA and CDR2 SQIVND (reference sequence). Unmatched junction bases numbered 9, after V lost 5 bases and J lost 6 bases. The CDR3 coding sequence is TGTGCCAGTAGTTTCATCACCGGGACAGGGGATGAAAAACTGTTTTTT. Encoded protein: CASSFITGTGDEKLFF.

The rearrangement uses TRBV9 and TRBJ1-1, with D tentatively TRBD1 (5 bases). The V and J ends lost 2 bases and 2 bases respectively, with 7 bases between them. There are 13 residues in the CDR3. CDR1 is SGDLS and CDR2 is YYNGEE in the germline V gene. CDR3 bases: TGTGCCAGCAGCGTGGGGACTAACACTGAAGCTTTCTTT. This translates into CASSVGTNTEAFF.

The chain links TRBV7-9 to TRBJ1-3; possibly TRBD1 for D (5 bases). CDR1 is SEHNR and CDR2 is FQNEAQ in the germline V gene (reference sequence). The CDR3 runs to 16 residues. Between the trimmed V and J ends, which lost 2 bases and 2 bases, there was a span of 13 bases. The DNA for the CDR3 is TGTGCCAGCAGCTTAAGGGAATTGGGGCCTGGAAACACCATATATTTT. It is translated as CASSLRELGPGNTIYF.